A single TCR beta chain is shown here with its context. No antigen is known for it. The data stem from a study of OX40 agonist ivuxolimab in advanced cancers. Study-wide background: A mean age of roughly 62 years, range roughly 20 to 80, was recorded, and approximately 85% were male. Under the entry rules, prior anti-PD-1, anti-PD-L1 or anti-CTLA-4 therapy was allowed, and about 40% had some. The study, taken as a whole, reports: The study found that CD8+ T cells averaged more expanded clones than CD4+.

Using immunoSEQ multiplex PCR, the repertoire was profiled, and TCRdb retains in-frame clones only, with some absent. There are 55,000 to 80,000 clones in the sample; 85% to 90% occur only once, and about 11% lies in the top ten. The CDR3 covers 17 residues. V was cut by 8 bases and J by 2 bases, with 23 bases left in between. Germline V gene lookup returns CDR1 MNHEY and CDR2 SMNVEV (reference sequence). The material sequenced was CD4+ or CD8+ T cells sorted from blood, taken in a trial of the OX40 agonist ivuxolimab. The clonotype originates from an adult with an advanced solid tumor such as melanoma, head and neck, liver or kidney cancer. The chain couples TRBV27 to TRBJ2-3; the D gene could be TRBD1 or TRBD2 (5 bases each). The CDR3 sequence is CASRNPTRDPLTDTQYF. DNA for the CDR3: TGTGCCAGCCGGAATCCGACTCGGGACCCCCTCACAGATACGCAGTATTTT.